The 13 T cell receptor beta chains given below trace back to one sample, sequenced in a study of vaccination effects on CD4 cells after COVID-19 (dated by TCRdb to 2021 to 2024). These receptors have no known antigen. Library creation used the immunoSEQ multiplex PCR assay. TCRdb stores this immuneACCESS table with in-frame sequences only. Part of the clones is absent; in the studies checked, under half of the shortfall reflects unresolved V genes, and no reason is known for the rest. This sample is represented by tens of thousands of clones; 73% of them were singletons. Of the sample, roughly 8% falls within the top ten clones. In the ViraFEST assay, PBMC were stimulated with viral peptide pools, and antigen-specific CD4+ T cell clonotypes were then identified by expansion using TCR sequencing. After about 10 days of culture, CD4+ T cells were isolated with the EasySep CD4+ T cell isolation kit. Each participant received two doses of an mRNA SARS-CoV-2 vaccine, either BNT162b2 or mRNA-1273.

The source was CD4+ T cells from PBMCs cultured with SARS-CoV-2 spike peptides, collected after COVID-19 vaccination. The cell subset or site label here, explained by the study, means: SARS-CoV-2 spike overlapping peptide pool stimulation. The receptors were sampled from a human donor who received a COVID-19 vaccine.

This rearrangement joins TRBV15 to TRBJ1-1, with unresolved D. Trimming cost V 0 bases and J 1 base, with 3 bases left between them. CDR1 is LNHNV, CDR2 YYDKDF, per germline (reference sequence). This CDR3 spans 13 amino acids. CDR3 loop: CATSRDPNTEAFF. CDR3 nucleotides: TGTGCCACCAGCAGAGATCCGAACACTGAAGCTTTCTTT.

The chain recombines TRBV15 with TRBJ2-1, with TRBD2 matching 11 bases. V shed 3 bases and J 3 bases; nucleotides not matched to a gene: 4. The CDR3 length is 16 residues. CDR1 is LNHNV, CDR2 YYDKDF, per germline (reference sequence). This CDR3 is CATSRGLADIYNEQFF. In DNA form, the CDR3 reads TGTGCCACCAGCAGGGGACTAGCGGACATCTACAATGAGCAGTTCTTC.

This chain's CDR3 is CASSPSTDGGGYTF. In DNA, the CDR3 is TGCGCCAGCAGCCCCTCTACAGATGGCGGAGGCTACACCTTC. The chain couples TRBV5-1 to TRBJ1-2; D gene unclear. Trimming removed 4 bases from V and 8 bases from J, with 18 bases in between. The germline gives CDR1 SGHRS, CDR2 YFSETQ. This CDR3 contains 14 residues.

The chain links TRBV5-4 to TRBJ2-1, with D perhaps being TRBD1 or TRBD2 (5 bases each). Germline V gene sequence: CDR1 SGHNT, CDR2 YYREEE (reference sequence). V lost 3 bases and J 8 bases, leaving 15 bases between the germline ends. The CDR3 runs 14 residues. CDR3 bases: TGTGCCAGCAGCTCTTGGGACGGAGGTGATGAGCAGTTCTTC. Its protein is CASSSWDGGDEQFF.

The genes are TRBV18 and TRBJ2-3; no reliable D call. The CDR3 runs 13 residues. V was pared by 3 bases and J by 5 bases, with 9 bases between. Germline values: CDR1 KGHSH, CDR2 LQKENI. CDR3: CASSPQPEDTQYF. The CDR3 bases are TGTGCCAGCTCACCCCAGCCAGAAGATACGCAGTATTTT.

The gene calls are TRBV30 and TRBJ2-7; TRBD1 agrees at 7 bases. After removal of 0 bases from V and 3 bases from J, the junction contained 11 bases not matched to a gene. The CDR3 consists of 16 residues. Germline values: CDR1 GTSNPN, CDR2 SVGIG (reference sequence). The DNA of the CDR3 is TGTGCCTGGAGTGTAAACAGGGGAGCTTGGGACTACGAGCAGTACTTC. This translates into CAWSVNRGAWDYEQYF.

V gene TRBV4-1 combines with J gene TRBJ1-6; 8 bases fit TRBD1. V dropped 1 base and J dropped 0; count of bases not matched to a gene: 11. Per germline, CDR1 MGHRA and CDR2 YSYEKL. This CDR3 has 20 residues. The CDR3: CASSQGGASTGASYNSPLHF. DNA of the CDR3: TGCGCCAGCAGCCAAGGGGGTGCCTCGACAGGGGCCTCCTATAATTCACCCCTCCACTTT.

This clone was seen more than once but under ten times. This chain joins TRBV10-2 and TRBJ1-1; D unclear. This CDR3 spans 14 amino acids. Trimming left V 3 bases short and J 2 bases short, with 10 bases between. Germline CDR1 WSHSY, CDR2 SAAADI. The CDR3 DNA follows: TGCGCCAGCAGTGAAAGGGTTGGTAACACTGAAGCTTTCTTT. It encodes CASSERVGNTEAFF.

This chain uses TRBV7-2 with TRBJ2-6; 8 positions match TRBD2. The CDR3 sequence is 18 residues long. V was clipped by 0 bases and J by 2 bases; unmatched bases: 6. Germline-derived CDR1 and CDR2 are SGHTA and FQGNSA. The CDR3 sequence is CASSLAFGGAAGANVLTF. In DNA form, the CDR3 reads TGTGCCAGCAGCTTAGCATTCGGGGGGGCCGCTGGGGCCAACGTCCTGACTTTC.

The CDR3 here is CASREGQGVGEQYF. CDR3 sequence (DNA): TGCGCCAGCAGGGAAGGACAGGGCGTGGGGGAGCAGTACTTC. V is TRBV5-1 and J is TRBJ2-7, with TRBD1 identical over 8 bases. The CDR3 loop spans 14 amino acids. After removal of 5 bases from V and 7 bases from J, the junction contained 11 bases not matched to a gene. Germline assignment: CDR1 SGHRS and CDR2 YFSETQ.

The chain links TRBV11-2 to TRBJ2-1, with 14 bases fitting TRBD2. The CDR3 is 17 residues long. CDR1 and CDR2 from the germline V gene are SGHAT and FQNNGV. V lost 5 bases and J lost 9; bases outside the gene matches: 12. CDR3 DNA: TGTGCCAGCAGCCTACGGCGACTAGCGGGAGGGCCTGGTGAGCAGTTCTTC. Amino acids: CASSLRRLAGGPGEQFF.

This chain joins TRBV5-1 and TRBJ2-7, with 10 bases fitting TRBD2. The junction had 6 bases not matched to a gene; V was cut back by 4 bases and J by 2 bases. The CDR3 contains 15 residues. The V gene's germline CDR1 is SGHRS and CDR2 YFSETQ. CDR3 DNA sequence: TGCGCCAGCAGCCCTCTAGCGGGGGTACCCTACGAGCAGTACTTC. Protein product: CASSPLAGVPYEQYF.

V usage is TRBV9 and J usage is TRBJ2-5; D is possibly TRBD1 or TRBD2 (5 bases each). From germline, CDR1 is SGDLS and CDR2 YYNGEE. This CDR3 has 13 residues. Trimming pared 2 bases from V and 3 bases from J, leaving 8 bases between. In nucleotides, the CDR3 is TGTGCCAGCAGCGTTGGGACGGAAGAGACCCAGTACTTC. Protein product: CASSVGTEETQYF.